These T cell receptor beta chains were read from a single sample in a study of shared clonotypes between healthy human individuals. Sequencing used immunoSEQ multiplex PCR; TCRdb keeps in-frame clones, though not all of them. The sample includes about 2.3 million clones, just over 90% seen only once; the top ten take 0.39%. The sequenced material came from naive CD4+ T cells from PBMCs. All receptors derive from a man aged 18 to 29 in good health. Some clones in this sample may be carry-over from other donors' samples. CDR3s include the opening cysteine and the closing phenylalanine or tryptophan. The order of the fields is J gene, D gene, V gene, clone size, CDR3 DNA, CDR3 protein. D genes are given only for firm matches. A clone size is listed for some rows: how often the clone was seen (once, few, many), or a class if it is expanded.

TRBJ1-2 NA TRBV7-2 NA TGTGCCAGCAACCCCGGGCAGTGGAAAGATTACACCTTC CASNPGQWKDYTF
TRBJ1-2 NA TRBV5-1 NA TGCGCCAGCGGTTATGGTGGACAGAATCCTAACTATGGCTACACCTTC CASGYGGQNPNYGYTF
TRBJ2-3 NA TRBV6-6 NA TGTGCCAGCAGTTACGGGGGGACCACAGATACGCAGTATTTT CASSYGGTTDTQYF
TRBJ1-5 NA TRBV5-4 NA TGTGCCAGCAGCCAAACCCCTAATCAGCCCCAGCATTTT CASSQTPNQPQHF
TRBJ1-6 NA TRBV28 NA TGTGCCAGCAGTTTAGAAGCTCTGGGCAGAAATAATTCACCCCTCCACTTT CASSLEALGRNNSPLHF
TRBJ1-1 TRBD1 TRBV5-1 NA TGCGCCAGCAGCTCCCTACCAAGACAGGGCGGCACTGAAGCTTTCTTT CASSSLPRQGGTEAFF
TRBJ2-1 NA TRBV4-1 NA TGCGCCAGCAGCCAAGACTTTACTAGCCGGGCCGGTAATGAGCAGTTCTTC CASSQDFTSRAGNEQFF
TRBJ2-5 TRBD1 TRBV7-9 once TGTGCCAGCAGCTTTGGGGACAGCCAAGAGACCCAGTACTTC CASSFGDSQETQYF
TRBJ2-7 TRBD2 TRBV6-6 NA TGTGCCAGCAGTTACACCTACGGGGCGGGAGAGTACGAGCAGTACTTC CASSYTYGAGEYEQYF
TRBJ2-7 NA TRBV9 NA TGTGCCAGCAGCTATACGGGACAAGGAGACGTTAAGCAGTACTTC CASSYTGQGDVKQYF
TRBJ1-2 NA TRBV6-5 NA TGTGCCAGCAGACACGAGGGCTATGGCTACACCTTC CASRHEGYGYTF
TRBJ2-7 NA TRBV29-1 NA TGCAGCGCTCCCCCGGTGCGGCTAGCAAACTACGAGCAGTACTTC CSAPPVRLANYEQYF
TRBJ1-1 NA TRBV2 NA TGTGCCAGCATTCTCCAGTGGGGGACTGAAGCTTTCTTT CASILQWGTEAFF
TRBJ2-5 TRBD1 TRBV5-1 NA TGCGCCAGCAGCCTACAGGGGGCCCAAGAGACCCAGTACTTC CASSLQGAQETQYF
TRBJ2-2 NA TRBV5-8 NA TGTGCCAGCAGCTTGGGAACAGGGTCCGTGGGGGAGCTGTTTTTT CASSLGTGSVGELFF
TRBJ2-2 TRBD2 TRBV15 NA TGTGCCACCAGTCGGGAGGGAACCGGGGAGCTGTTTTTT CATSREGTGELFF
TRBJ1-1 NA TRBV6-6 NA TGTGCCAGCAGCCCGGTAACGACTGAAGCTTTCTTT CASSPVTTEAFF
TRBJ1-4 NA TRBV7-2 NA TGTGCCAGCAGCTCAAAAGTCCTGGCCGCAACTAATGAAAAACTGTTTTTT CASSSKVLAATNEKLFF
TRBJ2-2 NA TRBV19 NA TGTGCCGTAAGGGTTGGGGCCGGGGAGCTGTTTTTT CAVRVGAGELFF
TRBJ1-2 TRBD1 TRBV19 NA TGTGCCAGTAGTACCCGACCCCCGACAGGGCCCAGGAACTATGGCTACACCTTC CASSTRPPTGPRNYGYTF
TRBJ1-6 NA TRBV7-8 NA TGTGCCAGCGGTACAGGGAATTCACCCCTCCACTTT CASGTGNSPLHF
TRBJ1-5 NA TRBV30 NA TGTGCCTGGAGCGGGAATTCCCCTCAGCCCCAGCATTTT CAWSGNSPQPQHF
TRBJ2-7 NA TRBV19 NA TGTGCCAGTAGTATACAGGGCCCCTACGAGCAGTACTTC CASSIQGPYEQYF
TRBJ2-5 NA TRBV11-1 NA TGTGCCAGCAGCCCCCGACGGTACCAAGAGACCCAGTACTTC CASSPRRYQETQYF
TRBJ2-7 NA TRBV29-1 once TGCAGCGTTGGGGGGGCCTACGAGCAGTACTTC CSVGGAYEQYF
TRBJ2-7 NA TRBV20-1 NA TGCAGTGCTAGTACTTGGGACGAGCAGTACTTC CSASTWDEQYF
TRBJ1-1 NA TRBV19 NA TGTGCCAGTAGTGTAACAGGGCGCGGCACTGAAGCTTTCTTT CASSVTGRGTEAFF
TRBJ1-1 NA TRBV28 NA TGTGCCAGCAGCTACCCGGGGGGGGATACTGAAGCTTTCTTT CASSYPGGDTEAFF
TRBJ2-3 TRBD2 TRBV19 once TGTGCCAGTACCCCTGGGGTAGCGGGAGGAAGCACAGATACGCAGTATTTT CASTPGVAGGSTDTQYF
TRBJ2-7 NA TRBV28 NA TGTGCCAGCAGTTTGGGGCGCCTCCCTTCCTACGAGCAGTACTTC CASSLGRLPSYEQYF
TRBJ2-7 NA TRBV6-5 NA TGTGCCAGCAGTTACCGGTTAAGGGCCTACGAGCAGTACTTC CASSYRLRAYEQYF
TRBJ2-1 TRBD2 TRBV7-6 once TGTGCCAGCAGCCATGGACTAGCGGTATACAATGAGCAGTTCTTC CASSHGLAVYNEQFF
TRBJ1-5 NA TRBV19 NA TGTGCCAGTAGTGAAAACCGCCGAACTATGGGTCAGCCCCAGCATTTT CASSENRRTMGQPQHF
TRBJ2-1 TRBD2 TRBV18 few TGTGCCAGCTCACCTTCTAGCGGGACCTCCCTTAATGAGCAGTTCTTC CASSPSSGTSLNEQFF
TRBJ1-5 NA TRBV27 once TGTGCCAGCAGTTTTCGTCCTGTAGGTCAGCCCCAGCATTTT CASSFRPVGQPQHF
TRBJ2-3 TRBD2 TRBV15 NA TGTGCCACCAGCAGAGCGACTACTAGCGGGAGGACCCGCACAGATACGCAGTATTTT CATSRATTSGRTRTDTQYF
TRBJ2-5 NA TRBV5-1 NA TGCGCCAGCAGCTTGGTAGGTTCGTCTGGAGCCGGGGGAGAGACCCAGTACTTC CASSLVGSSGAGGETQYF